The 10 T cell receptor beta chains below were found in one sample sequenced in a study of cytomegalovirus exposure and HLA in healthy donors. The PCR was carried out with 60 Vbeta primers and 13 Jbeta primers. TCRdb's copy holds only in-frame clones and misses some; the assay was immunoSEQ multiplex PCR. The sample includes over 65,000 clones, roughly 69% of them seen just once. The sequenced material came from PBMCs. These receptors were taken from a woman in her forties or fifties in good health and CMV-seropositive.

The CDR3 DNA reads as TGTGCCATCAGTGAGGCCGCAGGCTATGGCTACACCTTC. Residues: CAISEAAGYGYTF. The chain is built from TRBV10-3 and TRBJ1-2; the D is unclear. Trimming left V 2 bases short and J 4 bases short, with 8 bases between. CDR1 and CDR2 (germline): ENHRY, SYGVKD. The length of the CDR3 is 13 residues.

J is TRBJ2-1 and V is TRBV7-9; 9 bases match TRBD1. V dropped 3 bases and J dropped 8; count of bases not matched to a gene: 5. Germline assignment: CDR1 SEHNR and CDR2 FQNEAQ (reference sequence). CDR3 size: 14 residues. CDR3 loop: CASSFYRGRYEQFF. CDR3 coding DNA: TGTGCCAGCAGCTTTTACAGGGGGCGATATGAGCAGTTCTTC.

The J gene is TRBJ2-7, the V gene TRBV11-2, with TRBD1 matching over 12 bases. Germline CDR1 and CDR2: SGHAT and FQNNGV. Germline trimming cut 5 bases from V and 5 bases from J; bases unmatched to any gene: 7. There are 15 residues in the CDR3. The chain's CDR3 is CASSPGQGAPHEQYF. The CDR3 DNA reads TGTGCCAGCAGCCCGGGACAGGGGGCGCCCCACGAGCAGTACTTC.

This clone was counted a few times. The chain couples TRBV27 to TRBJ1-5; no reliable D call. Germline values: CDR1 MNHEY, CDR2 SMNVEV (reference sequence). V lost 5 bases and J 4 bases, leaving 12 bases between the germline ends. The CDR3 contains 14 residues. The CDR3 region has the DNA TGTGCCAGCAGTGTTTCCAGATCGAATCAGCCCCAGCATTTT. It is translated as CASSVSRSNQPQHF.

This clone was found a few times. This chain links TRBV6-6 with TRBJ1-2, with a tentative D call TRBD1 (6 bases). CDR1 is MNHNY and CDR2 is SVGAGI in the germline V gene (reference sequence). Trimming took off 6 bases at V and 1 base at J, with 12 bases between the two ends. This CDR3 is built from 14 residues. For the CDR3, the DNA is TGTGCCAGCAGCACACAGGGCAATAACTATGGCTACACCTTC. Protein product: CASSTQGNNYGYTF.

This sequence joins TRBV6-1 and TRBJ2-1; tentative D call: TRBD1 (6 bases). Germline CDR1 MNHNS, CDR2 SASEGT. The CDR3 has 12 residues. The V end was cut by 1 base, the J end by 13 bases, with 11 bases between. CDR3 coding DNA: TGTGCCAGCAGTGAAGGTGGGACAAGACAGTTCTTC. It codes for CASSEGGTRQFF.

In this sample, this clone turned up a few times. The chain is built from TRBV5-1 and TRBJ1-2; D is perhaps TRBD1 (5 bases). Germline CDR1 is SGHRS and CDR2 is YFSETQ. The CDR3 sequence is 15 residues long. V was shortened by 0 bases and J by 8 bases, with 17 bases between the two germline ends. CDR3 nucleotides: TGCGCCAGCAGCTTGGAAGGGGACTCTTTGGGCGGCTACACCTTC. It yields the protein CASSLEGDSLGGYTF.

This rearrangement joins TRBV5-6 to TRBJ1-6, with 9 bases matching TRBD1. Per the germline V gene, CDR1 is SGHDT and CDR2 is YYEEEE. This CDR3 region has 16 residues. V was pared by 2 bases and J by 6 bases, with 6 bases of the junction left unmatched. Here the CDR3 reads CASSFSWDRVNSPLHF. For the CDR3, the DNA is TGTGCCAGCAGCTTCTCTTGGGACAGGGTTAATTCACCCCTCCACTTT.

The chain combines TRBV7-9 with TRBJ2-7, with 8 bases fitting TRBD2. V shed 3 bases and J 1 base; nucleotides not matched to a gene: 5. CDR1 SEHNR and CDR2 FQNEAQ come from the germline V gene (reference sequence). The CDR3 consists of 15 residues. The CDR3 DNA reads as TGTGCCAGCAGCTTCGCGGGGGGCCCGTCCTACGAGCAGTACTTC. It is translated as CASSFAGGPSYEQYF.

The rearrangement uses TRBV28 and TRBJ2-7, with D possibly being TRBD1 (5 bases). The length of the CDR3 is 15 residues. CDR1 and CDR2 (germline): MDHEN, SYDVKM. V was clipped by 4 bases and J by 2 bases, with 15 bases between them. Here the CDR3 reads CASSSRTSLTYEQYV. CDR3 nucleotides: TGTGCCAGCAGTTCCCGGACAAGTCTTACCTACGAGCAGTACGTC.